This is a list of T cell receptor beta chains from one sample in a study of blood T cell repertoires in COVID-19. The data were produced by immunoSEQ multiplex PCR, yet TCRdb's version contains in-frame clones alone and is incomplete. The sample has approximately 110,000 clones, roughly nine tenths seen once. Sequencing input: peripheral blood. Source of these receptors: a man between 45 and 60 years old with COVID-19, enrolled during active disease. CDR3s include the opening cysteine and the closing phenylalanine or tryptophan. A D gene is named only where the DNA matches it firmly. Rows may omit the clone size; those that give it use once, few, many or a size class.

TRBV13	NA	TRBJ2-4	TRBD1	TGTGCCAGCAGCGACCGGGACAGCAAAAACATTCAGTACTTC	CASSDRDSKNIQYF
TRBV28	NA	TRBJ1-3	NA	TGTGCCAGCAGCCGTTCGAGCTCTGGAAACACCATATATTTT	CASSRSSSGNTIYF
TRBV5-1	NA	TRBJ2-3	TRBD2	TGCGCCAGCAGCTTGGGGGTAGCGGGAGGGCCTGTCACAGATACGCAGTATTTT	CASSLGVAGGPVTDTQYF
TRBV30	NA	TRBJ2-1	NA	TGTGCCTGGAGTGTAATAAGGCGGTCTGAGCAGTTCTTC	CAWSVIRRSEQFF
TRBV7-3	once	TRBJ2-5	TRBD2	TGTGCCAGCAGCTTAACTAGCGGGTCACAAGAGACCCAGTACTTC	CASSLTSGSQETQYF
TRBV2	NA	TRBJ2-1	NA	TGTGCCAGCAGTGGCGGCGACGGAATAAGCTCCTACAATGAGCAGTTCTTC	CASSGGDGISSYNEQFF
TRBV3-1/TRBV3-2	few	TRBJ1-1	TRBD1	TGTGCCAGCAGCCAGGGGGACAGGGAGGTTGAAGCTTTCTTT	CASSQGDREVEAFF
TRBV9	NA	TRBJ1-6	NA	TGTGCCAGCAGCGTTGGGGGCGAGAATTCACCCCTCCACTTT	CASSVGGENSPLHF
TRBV6-2/TRBV6-3	NA	TRBJ2-1	NA	TGTGCCAGCAGTTCTCGCAGCTACAATGAGCAGTTCTTC	CASSSRSYNEQFF
TRBV6-5	NA	TRBJ2-7	NA	TGTGCCAGCACCCCCGGGGCGGGGTTGAAATACGAGCAGTACTTC	CASTPGAGLKYEQYF
TRBV6-1	NA	TRBJ2-7	TRBD1	TGTGCCAGCAGTGAATTGTCCGGGGCAGGGGGCTCCTACGAGCAGTACTTC	CASSELSGAGGSYEQYF
TRBV6-1	NA	TRBJ2-3	NA	TGTGCCAGCAGTGAAGGCGGGACAGATACGCAGTATTTT	CASSEGGTDTQYF
TRBV2	NA	TRBJ2-5	NA	TGTGCCAGCACAGGGGGGATACAAGAGACCCAGTACTTC	CASTGGIQETQYF
TRBV24-1	NA	TRBJ2-1	TRBD2	TGTGCCACCAGTGCTCCGGGACTAGCGGGCAGCCTCTCCTACAATGAGCAGTTCTTC	CATSAPGLAGSLSYNEQFF
TRBV10-3	NA	TRBJ2-1	TRBD2	TGTGCCATCAATGAGCGGGAGGGCCTAGGGAATGAGCAGTTCTTC	CAINEREGLGNEQFF
TRBV28	few	TRBJ2-5	TRBD1	TGTGCCAGCAGTTTAAGGGGCAGGACAGGGGGGGCCCAGTACTTC	CASSLRGRTGGAQYF
TRBV7-9	NA	TRBJ2-5	TRBD2	TGTGCCAGCAGCTTAGTGGCTAGCGGTCAAGAGACCCAGTACTTC	CASSLVASGQETQYF
TRBV30	NA	TRBJ2-7	NA	TGTGCCTGGACGAAGGGGTACGAGCAGTACTTC	CAWTKGYEQYF
TRBV6-5	NA	TRBJ2-5	TRBD1	TGTGCCAGCCGAACAGGGGGCGCCGGGGAGACCCAGTACTTC	CASRTGGAGETQYF
TRBV4-2	NA	TRBJ2-7	NA	TGTGCCAGCAGCCAAGATACAAACCAGGGGTCCTACGAGCAGTACTTC	CASSQDTNQGSYEQYF
TRBV24-1	once	TRBJ1-2	NA	TGTGCCACCAAGGGTTCCGAGGGAGACTATGGCTACACCTTC	CATKGSEGDYGYTF
TRBV19	NA	TRBJ1-4	NA	TGTGCCAGTAGTATTCACCGGGGATTATCGGAAAAACTGTTTTTT	CASSIHRGLSEKLFF
TRBV20-1	NA	TRBJ2-3	TRBD2	TGCAGTGCTAGTCTATCAGCGGGAGGAACCACAGATACGCAGTATTTT	CSASLSAGGTTDTQYF
TRBV11-2	NA	TRBJ1-2	TRBD1	TGTGCCAGCAGCTTGGGGACAGGGCTTTATGGCTACACCTTC	CASSLGTGLYGYTF
TRBV6-4	few	TRBJ2-3	TRBD2	TGTGCCAGCAGTGTTACTAGCGGGGCCACAGATACGCAGTATTTT	CASSVTSGATDTQYF
TRBV27	NA	TRBJ2-1	TRBD2	TGTGCCAGCAGTTTAATACTAGCGGGATCGGATGAGCAGTTCTTC	CASSLILAGSDEQFF
TRBV28	once	TRBJ2-7	TRBD1	TGTGCCACCGACAGGGGCGCCTACGAGCAGTACTTC	CATDRGAYEQYF
TRBV27	once	TRBJ2-2	TRBD2	TGTGCCAGCAGTTTAGTGCGGGAGTCCGGGGAGCTGTTTTTT	CASSLVRESGELFF
TRBV5-1	NA	TRBJ2-1	NA	TGCGCCAGCTCCCCGATACCGGGAAGTATTGGGCAGTTCTTC	CASSPIPGSIGQFF
TRBV2	NA	TRBJ2-7	TRBD2	TGTGCCAGCAGCTGGGGACTAGCGGGAGCCTACGAGCAGTACTTC	CASSWGLAGAYEQYF
TRBV29-1	NA	TRBJ2-1	TRBD1	TGCAGCGTCCAGGGGGCGGGTGAGCAGTTCTTC	CSVQGAGEQFF
TRBV15	NA	TRBJ1-4	NA	TGTGCCACCAGCAGAGACCCTACGTTCACTAATGAAAAACTGTTTTTT	CATSRDPTFTNEKLFF
TRBV5-1	NA	TRBJ1-2	NA	TGCGCCAGCCGGGAAGATTATGGCTACACCTTC	CASREDYGYTF
TRBV7-9	NA	TRBJ2-1	TRBD2	TGTGCCAGCAGCTCACGAGCGGGAGTTGGCTACAATGAGCAGTTCTTC	CASSSRAGVGYNEQFF
TRBV10-3	NA	TRBJ1-6	NA	TGTGCCATCAGTGAGGTTGGGGCTAATTCACCCCTCCACTTT	CAISEVGANSPLHF
TRBV5-1	NA	TRBJ2-7	TRBD1	TGCGCCAGCAGCTTGGGGGACAGGAGCTCCTACGAGCAGTACTTC	CASSLGDRSSYEQYF
TRBV6-2/TRBV6-3	NA	TRBJ2-4	NA	TGTGCCAGCAGTAAGGGGGAGAATGACATTCAGTACTTC	CASSKGENDIQYF
TRBV11-2	NA	TRBJ2-3	NA	TGTGCCAGCAGCTTAGTACAGGGCGGGCAGTATTTT	CASSLVQGGQYF
TRBV5-1	NA	TRBJ1-1	NA	TGCGCCAGCAGGGAGACAGAGAACACTGAAGCTTTCTTT	CASRETENTEAFF
TRBV7-8	NA	TRBJ2-5	TRBD1	TGTGCCAGCAGCTCGACAGGGCTAGGGGAGACCCAGTACTTC	CASSSTGLGETQYF
TRBV5-5	NA	TRBJ2-5	NA	TGTGCCAGCAGCCCTGTCGTAACAGGCTCAGAGACCCAGTACTTC	CASSPVVTGSETQYF
TRBV7-9	NA	TRBJ1-1	TRBD1	TGTGCCAGCAGCCTCGACAGGGTAATGACTGAAGCTTTCTTT	CASSLDRVMTEAFF
TRBV10-3	once	TRBJ2-1	NA	TGTGCCATCAGTGAGCGGTTAGAGGGTGAGCAGTTCTTC	CAISERLEGEQFF